This T cell receptor beta chain was profiled in a study of spatial heterogeneity in lung cancer. Background on the study: Alpha-chain sequences were consistently detected less often than beta-chain sequences.

Study-wide results and caveats: Higher tumor mutation counts went along with higher counts of expanded intratumoral alpha and beta TCRs.

Unique molecular identifiers tagged every individual TCR cDNA molecule. TCRdb re-called the 5' RACE reads with MiXCR, one entry per CDR3 protein. The profile shows around 95,000 distinct CDR3 sequences, about 4.6% of them singletons. This clonotype has only one observation. The target antigen is unknown. One end of the junction fails to match germline, which may point to a read error. Stated time point: sample taken at primary tumor resection. CDR3 length equals 14 residues. CDR1 is DFQATT and CDR2 is SNEGSKA in the germline V gene (reference sequence). V gene TRBV20-1 combines with J gene TRBJ2-1; 8 bases match TRBD2. This specimen was lung tumor tissue, taken at surgery. This clonotype was sampled from a male donor with early-stage non-small cell lung cancer. The CDR3 DNA is TGCAGTGCTAGTAGCGGGACATCCTACAAAGAGCAGTTCTTC. This gives the protein CSASSGTSYKEQFF.